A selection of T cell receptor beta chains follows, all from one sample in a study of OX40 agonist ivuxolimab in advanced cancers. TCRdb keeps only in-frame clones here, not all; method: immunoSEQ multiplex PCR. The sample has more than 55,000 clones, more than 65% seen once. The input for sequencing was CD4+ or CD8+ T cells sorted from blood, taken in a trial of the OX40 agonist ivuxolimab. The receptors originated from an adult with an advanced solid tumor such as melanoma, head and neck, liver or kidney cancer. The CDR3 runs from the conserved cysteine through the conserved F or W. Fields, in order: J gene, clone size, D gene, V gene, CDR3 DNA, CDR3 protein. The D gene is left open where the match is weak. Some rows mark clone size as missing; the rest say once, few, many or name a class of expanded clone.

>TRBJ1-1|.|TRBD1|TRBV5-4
TGTGCCAGCAGTTGGGGACAGGGCGCTGAAGCTTTCTTT
CASSWGQGAEAFF
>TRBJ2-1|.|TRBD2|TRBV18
TGTGCCAGCTCACCGAGGGGGACTAGCGTATACAATGAGCAGTTCTTC
CASSPRGTSVYNEQFF
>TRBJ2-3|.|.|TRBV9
TGTGCCAGCAGCGGCCAGCTGACGGGCACAGATACGCAGTATTTT
CASSGQLTGTDTQYF
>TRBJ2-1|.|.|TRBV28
TGTGCCAGCAGTTTGCGGGAATCCTACAATGAGCAGTTCTTC
CASSLRESYNEQFF
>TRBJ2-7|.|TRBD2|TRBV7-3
TGTGCCAGCAGCATTCGACAGGGACTAGCGGGGAGATCTTACGAGCAGTACTTC
CASSIRQGLAGRSYEQYF
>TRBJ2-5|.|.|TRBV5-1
TGCGCCAGCAGCTTGGCCGACAGGAAAGAGACCCAGTACTTC
CASSLADRKETQYF
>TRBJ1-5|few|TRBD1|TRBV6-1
TGTGCCAGCAGTGTAGGACAGGCGGGCTATCAGCCCCAGCATTTT
CASSVGQAGYQPQHF
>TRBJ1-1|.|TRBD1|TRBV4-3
TGCGCCAGCAGCCAAGCTGGGACAGCTGGGGGTGAAGCTTTCTTT
CASSQAGTAGGEAFF
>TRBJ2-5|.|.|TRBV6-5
TGTGCCAGCAGTAGAGGACAGGGAGGGGAGACCCAGTACTTC
CASSRGQGGETQYF
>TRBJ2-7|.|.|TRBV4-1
TGCGCCAGCAGCCAAGATAGGGCCTACGAGCAGTACTTC
CASSQDRAYEQYF
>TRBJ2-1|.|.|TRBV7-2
TGTGCCAGCAGCACACTGTCCTACAATGAGCAGTTCTTC
CASSTLSYNEQFF
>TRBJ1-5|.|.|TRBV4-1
TGCGCCAGCAGCCCCTGGGCAGGGGAAGGCAATCAGCCCCAGCATTTT
CASSPWAGEGNQPQHF
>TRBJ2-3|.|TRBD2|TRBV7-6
TGTGCCAGCAGCTCCAGGACTAGCGGGCCGGGAGGCACAGATACGCAGTATTTT
CASSSRTSGPGGTDTQYF
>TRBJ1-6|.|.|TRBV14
TGTGCCAGCAGTCTCTATCTGCCCCTCCACTTT
CASSLYLPLHF